Listed here are 14 T cell receptor beta chains from one sample, sequenced in a study of OX40 agonist ivuxolimab in advanced cancers. Using immunoSEQ multiplex PCR, the repertoire was profiled, and TCRdb retains in-frame clones only, with some absent. The sample records around 53,000 clones, about four fifths being singletons. This specimen consisted of CD4+ or CD8+ T cells sorted from blood, obtained in a trial of the OX40 agonist ivuxolimab. The receptor set was obtained from an adult with an advanced solid tumor such as melanoma, head and neck, liver or kidney cancer.

The CDR3 DNA is TGTGCCAGCTCACCCGCGACAGGGATGAACACTGAAGCTTTCTTT. Protein sequence: CASSPATGMNTEAFF. V usage is TRBV18 and J usage is TRBJ1-1, with 7 bases matching TRBD1. The CDR3 length is 15 residues. The V gene's germline CDR1 is KGHSH and CDR2 LQKENI. With 3 bases clipped from V and 0 bases from J, the junction kept 4 bases outside the gene matches.

The CDR3 sequence: CASSLRGQGIYGYTF. The CDR3 DNA sequence: TGTGCCAGCAGCCTAAGGGGACAGGGCATTTATGGCTACACCTTC. The chain uses TRBV6-5 and TRBJ1-2; 9 bases line up with TRBD1. Germline values: CDR1 MNHEY, CDR2 SVGAGI. This CDR3 has 15 amino acids. The V gene end was trimmed by 6 bases and the J gene end by 5 bases; junction bases not matched to a gene: 10.

The chain couples TRBV20-1 to TRBJ2-1, with unresolved D. Germline-derived CDR1 and CDR2 are DFQATT and SNEGSKA (reference sequence). V lost 6 bases and J 14 bases, leaving 14 bases between the germline ends. The CDR3 consists of 10 residues. CDR3 loop: CSALGNLEFF. CDR3 nucleotide sequence: TGCAGTGCCCTAGGTAACCTAGAGTTCTTC.

This chain connects TRBV28 to TRBJ2-7, with TRBD1 matching over 7 bases. This CDR3 is 13 amino acids long. The ends lost 7 bases at V and 5 bases at J; junction bases unmatched: 8. Germline assignment: CDR1 MDHEN and CDR2 SYDVKM. DNA of the CDR3: TGTGCCAGCACCATGACAGGGAGCCACGAGCAGTACTTC. Translation: CASTMTGSHEQYF.

The V gene is TRBV11-3, the J gene TRBJ2-5; 8 bases agree with TRBD1. The CDR3 consists of 15 residues. J was trimmed by 2 bases and V by 5 bases; bases with no gene match: 7. The germline CDR1 and CDR2 sequences are SGHNT and YENEEA. Here the CDR3 reads CASSPGQGTQETQYF. Here the CDR3 DNA reads TGTGCCAGCAGCCCCGGACAGGGAACTCAAGAGACCCAGTACTTC. Combining the CDR3 with reference TRBV11-3 and TRBJ2-5 gives the whole variable domain EAGVVQSPRYKIIEKKQPVAFWCNPISGHNTLYWYLQNLGQGPELLIRYENEEAVDDSQLPKDRFSAERLKGVDSTLKIQPAELGDSAVYLCASSPGQGTQETQYFGPGTRLLVL.

The chain combines TRBV5-1 with TRBJ2-3; D is possibly TRBD2 (5 bases). Trimming took off 2 bases at V and 6 bases at J, with 19 bases between the two ends. The CDR3 runs 16 residues. Per germline, CDR1 SGHRS and CDR2 YFSETQ. The CDR3 here is CASSLEGQRLGDTQYF. DNA for the CDR3: TGCGCCAGCAGCTTAGAGGGTCAGAGGTTGGGGGATACGCAGTATTTT.

J is TRBJ2-1 and V is TRBV4-1; maybe TRBD1 (6 bases). V lost 0 bases to trimming and J lost 7 bases, with 10 bases between them. The germline gives CDR1 MGHRA, CDR2 YSYEKL. CDR3 size: 14 residues. The CDR3 DNA reads as TGCGCCAGCAGCCAAGAGTACAGGGCGAATGAGCAGTTCTTC. Its translation is CASSQEYRANEQFF.

CDR3 sequence (DNA): TGTGCCAGCAGCCCTAAGGGCCTGGGGGGTTCACCCCTCCACTTT. Its protein is CASSPKGLGGSPLHF. The V call is TRBV7-8, the J call TRBJ1-6, with D possibly TRBD1 on 5 matching bases. CDR1 SGHVS and CDR2 FQNEAQ come from the germline V gene. The CDR3 has 15 amino acids. V lost 5 bases, J lost 9 bases, and 17 bases lay in between. Using reference TRBV7-8 and TRBJ1-6 for the parts outside the CDR3, the full variable domain is GAGVSQSPRYKVAKRGQDVALRCDPISGHVSLFWYQQALGQGPEFLTYFQNEAQLDKSGLPSDRFFAERPEGSVSTLKIQRTQQEDSAVYLCASSPKGLGGSPLHFGNGTRLTVT.

This clone was seen once. The chain is built from TRBV7-2 and TRBJ2-5, with D perhaps matching TRBD1 (7 bases). Trimming cost V 5 bases and J 10 bases, with 20 bases left between them. CDR1 and CDR2 from the germline V gene are SGHTA and FQGNSA. This CDR3 is built from 14 residues. The CDR3 sequence: CASSAKGPGGGQYF. As DNA, the CDR3 is TGTGCCAGCAGCGCCAAGGGCCCAGGGGGAGGCCAGTACTTC.

The chain uses TRBV19 and TRBJ1-1, with D perhaps TRBD1 (5 bases). The CDR3 runs 13 residues. The germline V gene encodes CDR1 LNHDA and CDR2 SQIVND (reference sequence). With 5 bases removed from V and 1 base from J, the gap between germline ends came to 8 bases. The chain's CDR3 is CASSVTANTEAFF. Written as DNA, the CDR3 is TGTGCCAGTAGTGTGACAGCGAACACTGAAGCTTTCTTT.

This clone is a singleton in its sample. The V call is TRBV7-2, the J call TRBJ2-6, with D possibly matching TRBD1 (5 bases). V lost 5 bases and J 0 bases, leaving 8 bases between the germline ends. Germline CDR1 SGHTA, CDR2 FQGNSA. The CDR3 sequence is 15 residues long. CDR3 sequence: CASSPQDSGANVLTF. As DNA, the CDR3 is TGTGCCAGCAGCCCACAGGACTCTGGGGCCAACGTCCTGACTTTC.

The gene calls are TRBV27 and TRBJ1-4, with 7 positions matching TRBD1. The ends lost 5 bases at V and 8 bases at J; junction bases unmatched: 8. Looked up from germline, CDR1 is MNHEY and CDR2 is SMNVEV (reference sequence). This CDR3 is built from 14 residues. The CDR3 loop reads CASSLTGVGEKLFF. The CDR3 DNA reads as TGTGCCAGCAGTCTCACAGGGGTTGGGGAAAAACTGTTTTTT. Drawing the rest from reference TRBV27 and TRBJ1-4, the complete variable domain is EAQVTQNPRYLITVTGKKLTVTCSQNMNHEYMSWYRQDPGLGLRQIYYSMNVEVTDKGDVPEGYKVSRKEKRNFPLILESPSPNQTSLYFCASSLTGVGEKLFFGSGTQLSVL.

This clone was counted a single time. This chain uses TRBV27 with TRBJ2-5; TRBD1 might be the D (6 bases). Germline lookup yields CDR1 MNHEY and CDR2 SMNVEV (reference sequence). This CDR3 is 16 amino acids long. V was shortened by 4 bases and J by 3 bases, with 18 bases between the two germline ends. The CDR3 sequence: CASSSTLRGTKETQYF. The CDR3 nucleotides read TGTGCCAGCAGTTCCACCCTAAGGGGGACAAAAGAGACCCAGTACTTC.

Worth noting for this clone: An end of the junction differs from the germline gene, which may be a read error. This sequence joins TRBV2 and TRBJ2-1; D gene ambiguous. The CDR3 has 11 amino acids. Germline V CDR1 and CDR2: SNHLY, FYNNEI. The CDR3 DNA sequence: TGTGCCAGCTTCACAGAATCTGAGCAGCTCTTC. Its protein is CASFTESEQLF.